The following is a TCR beta chain sequence with its context. The target antigen is unknown. This entry belongs to a study of T-cell memory formation after mild COVID-19. Study-wide results and limits: Largely, contracting CD4+ clones fell within CM and EM, and contracting CD8+ clones within EMRA. Clones contracting across day 15 to 85 had a balanced CD4/CD8 profile; later expanding clones leaned CD4+.

A single record per CDR3 protein comes from TCRdb applying MiXCR to the 5' RACE reads. The repertoire holds approximately 390,000 distinct CDR3 sequences, with 15% to 20% as singletons. V lost 3 bases to trimming and J lost 1 base; unmatched junction nucleotides: 3. This CDR3 comprises 15 residues. In germline, CDR1 is KGHSH, CDR2 LQKENI. The receptor was isolated from a man between 18 and 35 years old who had mild COVID-19 (a few samples of this study predate the infection). Cell type and time point are not known. Source material: PBMCs or a T cell subset sorted from them (not recorded which). The chain recombines TRBV18 with TRBJ2-7; the match to TRBD1 covers 10 bases. CDR3 residues: CASSPGQGFSYEQYF. Here the CDR3 DNA reads TGTGCCAGCTCACCGGGACAGGGGTTTTCCTACGAGCAGTACTTC.